This TCR beta chain originates from a study of beta chain features in type 1 diabetes. Study conclusions and caveats: Type 1 diabetes patients had TCRB CDR3s that were shorter (moderately but significantly so) in all four CD4+ subsets.

Every bit of the isolated RNA underwent reverse transcription, so sequencing read expressed TCRB transcripts. Measured with immunoSEQ multiplex PCR; TCRdb has only the in-frame clones, and not every one. The sample contains roughly 160,000 clones, approximately 8.1% of which appear only once. On this clone: Its antigen remains unknown.

The CDR3 has 16 amino acids. With 1 base removed from V and 1 base from J, the gap between germline ends came to 14 bases. Per the germline V gene, CDR1 is SGHTA and CDR2 is FQGNSA. The rearrangement uses TRBV7-2 and TRBJ2-7; no firm D call. Sequencing was carried out using central memory CD4+ T cells from blood. This clonotype originated in a man between 18 and 35 years old with type 1 diabetes. This CDR3 is CASSLVGGALSYEQYF. CDR3 bases: TGTGCCAGCAGCTTAGTAGGCGGAGCCCTTTCCTACGAGCAGTACTTC.